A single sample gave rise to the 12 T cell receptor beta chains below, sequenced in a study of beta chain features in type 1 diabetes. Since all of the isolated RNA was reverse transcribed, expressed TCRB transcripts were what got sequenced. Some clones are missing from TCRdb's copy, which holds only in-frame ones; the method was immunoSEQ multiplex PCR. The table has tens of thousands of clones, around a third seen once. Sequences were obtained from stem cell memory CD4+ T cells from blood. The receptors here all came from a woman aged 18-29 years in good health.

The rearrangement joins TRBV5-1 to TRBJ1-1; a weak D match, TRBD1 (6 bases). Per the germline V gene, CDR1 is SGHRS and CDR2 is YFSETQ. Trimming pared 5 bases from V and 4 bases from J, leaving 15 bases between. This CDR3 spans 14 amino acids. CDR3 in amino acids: CASRLYAGATEAFF. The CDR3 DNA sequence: TGCGCCAGCAGATTATATGCAGGGGCCACTGAAGCTTTCTTT.

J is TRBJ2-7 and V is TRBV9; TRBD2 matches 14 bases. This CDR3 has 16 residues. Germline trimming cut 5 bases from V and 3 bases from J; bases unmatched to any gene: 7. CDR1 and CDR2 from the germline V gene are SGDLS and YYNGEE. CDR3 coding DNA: TGTGCCAGCAGTTTCTGGACTAGCGGGAGGATCTACGAGCAGTACTTC. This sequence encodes CASSFWTSGRIYEQYF.

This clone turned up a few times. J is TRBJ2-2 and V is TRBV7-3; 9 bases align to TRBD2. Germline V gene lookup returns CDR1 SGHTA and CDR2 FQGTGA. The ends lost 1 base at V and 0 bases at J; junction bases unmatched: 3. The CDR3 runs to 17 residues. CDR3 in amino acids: CASSLSSGGPNTGELFF. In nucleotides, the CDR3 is TGTGCCAGCAGCTTAAGCAGCGGGGGGCCGAACACCGGGGAGCTGTTTTTT.

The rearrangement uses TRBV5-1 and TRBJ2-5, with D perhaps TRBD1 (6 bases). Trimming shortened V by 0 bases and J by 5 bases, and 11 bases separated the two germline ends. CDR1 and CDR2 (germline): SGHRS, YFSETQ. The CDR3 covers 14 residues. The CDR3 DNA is TGCGCCAGCAGCTTGGGACAGGTCGATGAGACCCAGTACTTC. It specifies CASSLGQVDETQYF.

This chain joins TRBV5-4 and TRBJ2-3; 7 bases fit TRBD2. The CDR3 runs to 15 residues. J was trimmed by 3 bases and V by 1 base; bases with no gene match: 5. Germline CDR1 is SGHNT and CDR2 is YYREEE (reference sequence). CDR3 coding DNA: TGTGCCAGCAGCTTGCGCGGGAGCTTGACAGATACGCAGTATTTT. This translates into CASSLRGSLTDTQYF.

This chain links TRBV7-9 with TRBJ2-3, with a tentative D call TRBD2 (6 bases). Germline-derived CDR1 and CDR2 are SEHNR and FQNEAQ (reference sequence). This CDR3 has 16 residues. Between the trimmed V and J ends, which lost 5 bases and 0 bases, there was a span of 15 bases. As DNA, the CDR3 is TGTGCCAGCAGCGCCAAGACTAGTGCTAGCACAGATACGCAGTATTTT. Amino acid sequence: CASSAKTSASTDTQYF.

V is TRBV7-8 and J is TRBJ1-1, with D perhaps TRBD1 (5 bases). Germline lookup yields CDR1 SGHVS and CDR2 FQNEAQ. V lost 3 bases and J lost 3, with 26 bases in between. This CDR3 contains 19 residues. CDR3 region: CASSFPVGVGLQGDTEAFF. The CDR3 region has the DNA TGTGCCAGCAGCTTTCCGGTTGGGGTAGGCCTCCAAGGGGACACTGAAGCTTTCTTT.

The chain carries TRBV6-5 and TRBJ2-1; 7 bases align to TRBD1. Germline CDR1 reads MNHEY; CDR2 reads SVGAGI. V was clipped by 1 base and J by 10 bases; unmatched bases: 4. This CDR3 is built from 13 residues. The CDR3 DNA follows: TGTGCCAGCAGTTACTTTGGGACAGTCGAGCAGTTCTTC. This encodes CASSYFGTVEQFF.

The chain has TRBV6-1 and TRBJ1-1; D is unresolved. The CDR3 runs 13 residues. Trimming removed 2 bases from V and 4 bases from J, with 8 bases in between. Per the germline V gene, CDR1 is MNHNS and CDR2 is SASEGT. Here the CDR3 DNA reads TGTGCCAGCAGTGAAATGACTGCCACTGAAGCTTTCTTT. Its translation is CASSEMTATEAFF.

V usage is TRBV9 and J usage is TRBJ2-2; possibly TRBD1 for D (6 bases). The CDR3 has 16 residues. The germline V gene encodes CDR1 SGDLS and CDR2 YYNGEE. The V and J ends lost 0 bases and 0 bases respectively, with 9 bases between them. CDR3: CASSVEQGSNTGELFF. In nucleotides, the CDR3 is TGTGCCAGCAGCGTAGAACAGGGATCGAACACCGGGGAGCTGTTTTTT.

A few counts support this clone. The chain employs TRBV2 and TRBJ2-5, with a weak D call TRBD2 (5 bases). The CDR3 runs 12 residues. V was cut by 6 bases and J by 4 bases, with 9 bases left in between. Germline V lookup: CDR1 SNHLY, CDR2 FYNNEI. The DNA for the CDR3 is TGTGCCAGCAGGAGCGGTGGAGAGACCCAGTACTTC. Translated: CASRSGGETQYF.

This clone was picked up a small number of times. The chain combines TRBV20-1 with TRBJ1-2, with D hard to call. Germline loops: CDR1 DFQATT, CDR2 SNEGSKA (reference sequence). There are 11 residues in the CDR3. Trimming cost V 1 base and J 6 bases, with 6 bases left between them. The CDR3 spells CSARALNGYTF. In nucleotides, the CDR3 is TGCAGTGCTAGAGCCCTTAATGGCTACACCTTC.